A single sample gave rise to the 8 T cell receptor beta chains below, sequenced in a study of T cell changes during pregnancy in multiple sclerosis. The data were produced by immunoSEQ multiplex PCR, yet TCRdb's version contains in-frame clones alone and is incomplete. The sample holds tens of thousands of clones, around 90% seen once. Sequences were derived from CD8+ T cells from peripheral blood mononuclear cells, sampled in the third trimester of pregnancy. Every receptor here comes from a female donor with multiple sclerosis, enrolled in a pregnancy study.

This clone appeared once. The CDR3 here is CASSLGHSYEQYF. The DNA for the CDR3 is TGTGCCAGCAGCCTGGGACACTCCTACGAGCAGTACTTC. The chain recombines TRBV7-8 with TRBJ2-7; TRBD1 might be the D (6 bases). V was clipped by 5 bases and J by 0 bases, with 8 bases between them. The germline gives CDR1 SGHVS, CDR2 FQNEAQ. The CDR3 runs 13 residues.

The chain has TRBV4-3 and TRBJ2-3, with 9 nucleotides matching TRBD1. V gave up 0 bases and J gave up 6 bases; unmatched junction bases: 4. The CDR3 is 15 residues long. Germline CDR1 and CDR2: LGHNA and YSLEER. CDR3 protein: CASSQEETGGDTQYF. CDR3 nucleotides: TGCGCCAGCAGCCAAGAGGAGACAGGGGGGGATACGCAGTATTTT.

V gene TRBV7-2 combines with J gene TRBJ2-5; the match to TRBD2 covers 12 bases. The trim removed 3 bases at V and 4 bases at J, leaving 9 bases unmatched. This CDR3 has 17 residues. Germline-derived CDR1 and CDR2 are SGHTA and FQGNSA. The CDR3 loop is CASSFPSTSGSRETQYF. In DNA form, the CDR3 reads TGTGCCAGCAGCTTCCCTTCGACTAGCGGGAGTCGAGAGACCCAGTACTTC.

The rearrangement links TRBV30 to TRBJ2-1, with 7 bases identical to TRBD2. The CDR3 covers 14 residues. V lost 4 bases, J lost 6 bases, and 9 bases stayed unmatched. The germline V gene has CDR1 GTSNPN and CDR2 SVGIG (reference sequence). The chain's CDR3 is CAWTPGLTGNEQFF. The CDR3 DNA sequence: TGTGCCTGGACTCCGGGACTAACCGGCAATGAGCAGTTCTTC.

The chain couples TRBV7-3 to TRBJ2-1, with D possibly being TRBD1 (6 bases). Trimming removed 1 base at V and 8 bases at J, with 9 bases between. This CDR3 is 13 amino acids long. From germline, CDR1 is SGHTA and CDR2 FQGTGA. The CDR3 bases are TGTGCCAGCAGCTTAAAGCCAGGGGATGAGCAGTTCTTC. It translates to CASSLKPGDEQFF.

This CDR3 is CASSDPTGILTGELFF. The CDR3 DNA is TGTGCCAGCAGCGACCCGACAGGGATATTAACCGGGGAGCTGTTTTTT. The V gene is TRBV5-6, the J gene TRBJ2-2, with 7 bases matching TRBD1. J gave up 5 bases and V 4 bases, and 11 bases lay outside the gene matches. The germline gives CDR1 SGHDT, CDR2 YYEEEE. The CDR3 is 16 residues long.

The CDR3: CASSYSTGGISYEQYF. The CDR3 DNA reads TGTGCCAGCAGTTACTCGACAGGGGGTATTTCCTACGAGCAGTACTTC. V and J are TRBV6-5 and TRBJ2-7; 9 bases agree with TRBD1. The V segment lost 0 bases and the J segment 1 base; nucleotides outside the gene matches: 4. The CDR3 sequence is 16 residues long. Per the germline V gene, CDR1 is MNHEY and CDR2 is SVGAGI.

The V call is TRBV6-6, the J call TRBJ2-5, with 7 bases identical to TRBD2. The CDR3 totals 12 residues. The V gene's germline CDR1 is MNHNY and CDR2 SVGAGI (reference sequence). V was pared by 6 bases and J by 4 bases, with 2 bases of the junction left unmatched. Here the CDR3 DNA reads TGTGCCAGCAGCCTAGCGGCAGAGACCCAGTACTTC. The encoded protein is CASSLAAETQYF.